Each of the 22 T cell receptor beta chains below was sequenced from the same sample in a study of blood T cell repertoires in COVID-19. Using immunoSEQ multiplex PCR, the repertoire was profiled, and TCRdb retains in-frame clones only, with some absent. This sample has 250,000 to 350,000 clones, with around 87% found just once. The material sequenced was PBMCs or T cells enriched from blood (not recorded which). The receptors stem from a woman aged 18-30 years with acute COVID-19.

As for this clone: Different DNA sequences within this sample yield the same CDR3. V usage is TRBV6-5 and J usage is TRBJ2-5; D perhaps matches TRBD2 (5 bases). Trimming stripped 5 bases from V and 4 bases from J, with 11 bases between. CDR3 length: 13 residues. Germline loops: CDR1 MNHEY, CDR2 SVGAGI. CDR3 sequence reads: CASSRTVRETQYF. As DNA, the CDR3 is TGTGCCAGCAGTAGGACTGTCCGAGAGACCCAGTACTTC.

The chain links TRBV6-1 to TRBJ1-5; the match to TRBD1 covers 10 bases. The CDR3 has 15 amino acids. The germline V gene has CDR1 MNHNS and CDR2 SASEGT. The trim removed 2 bases at V and 7 bases at J, leaving 5 bases unmatched. The CDR3 sequence is CASSESGQGHQPQHF. The CDR3 coding sequence is TGTGCCAGCAGTGAATCGGGACAGGGGCACCAGCCCCAGCATTTT.

J is TRBJ2-7 and V is TRBV28; D gene ambiguous. This CDR3 region has 10 residues. In germline, CDR1 is MDHEN, CDR2 SYDVKM. Trimming removed 11 bases at V and 12 bases at J, with 17 bases between. CDR3 nucleotides: TGTGCCGAATACCCCAGGAATGGGTACTTC. It encodes CAEYPRNGYF.

CDR3: CSTRLAGSNEQFF. Written as DNA, the CDR3 is TGCAGCACCAGACTAGCGGGCTCGAATGAGCAGTTCTTC. J is TRBJ2-1 and V is TRBV29-1; 10 nucleotides line up with TRBD2. Trimming took 8 bases from V and 7 from J; bases not matched to a gene: 8. The CDR3 totals 13 residues. CDR1 SQVTM and CDR2 ANQGSEA come from the germline V gene.

The chain joins TRBV19 to TRBJ2-1; the D is unclear. The CDR3 runs to 13 residues. Per the germline V gene, CDR1 is LNHDA and CDR2 is SQIVND (reference sequence). V was trimmed by 3 bases and J by 7 bases, leaving 10 bases between them. This chain's CDR3 is CASSIFLANEQFF. DNA of the CDR3: TGTGCCAGTAGTATTTTCCTGGCAAATGAGCAGTTCTTC.

This clone was observed a single time. V is TRBV11-2 and J is TRBJ2-7; D not certain. The CDR3 is 12 amino acids. Trimming removed 1 base at V and 5 bases at J, with 6 bases between. Germline V gene lookup returns CDR1 SGHAT and CDR2 FQNNGV. The chain's CDR3 is CASSLAGDEQYF. For the CDR3, the DNA is TGTGCCAGCAGCTTAGCCGGAGACGAGCAGTACTTC. The full variable domain, with the rest looked up from reference TRBV11-2 and TRBJ2-7, is EAGVAQSPRYKIIEKRQSVAFWCNPISGHATLYWYQQILGQGPKLLIQFQNNGVVDDSQLPKDRFSAERLKGVDSTLKIQPAKLEDSAVYLCASSLAGDEQYFGPGTRLTVT.

V is TRBV24-1 and J is TRBJ2-3, with 8 bases aligning to TRBD2. The CDR3 loop spans 16 amino acids. From germline, CDR1 is KGHDR and CDR2 SFDVKD. The junction had 10 bases not matched to a gene; V was cut back by 4 bases and J by 5 bases. Here the CDR3 reads CATSDPPQAGVDTQYF. CDR3 nucleotides: TGTGCCACCAGTGACCCCCCTCAAGCGGGAGTAGATACGCAGTATTTT.

V usage is TRBV9 and J usage is TRBJ1-2; 12 nucleotides match TRBD1. Per the germline V gene, CDR1 is SGDLS and CDR2 is YYNGEE. Trimming removed 2 bases from V and 6 bases from J; junction bases left unmatched: 11. CDR3 length: 17 residues. The CDR3 DNA reads TGTGCCAGCAGCGTGGGGACAGGGGGCCCCGCGGGAAATGGCTACACCTTC. It encodes CASSVGTGGPAGNGYTF.

This clone was seen a handful of times. The chain has TRBV14 and TRBJ1-2, with 7 bases aligning to TRBD1. The CDR3 runs to 14 residues. Germline V gene lookup returns CDR1 SGHDN and CDR2 FVKESK. Trimming took 4 bases from V and 4 from J; bases not matched to a gene: 6. The CDR3 DNA reads as TGTGCCAGCAGCCCCAGGGGGTCGGGCTATGGCTACACCTTC. This encodes CASSPRGSGYGYTF.

This clone occurred once. The chain has TRBV11-3 and TRBJ1-1; D gene uncertain. V was trimmed by 1 base and J by 1 base, leaving 7 bases between them. Germline CDR1 is SGHNT and CDR2 is YENEEA. CDR3 length: 14 amino acids. The CDR3 DNA sequence: TGTGCCAGCAGCTTAGGACTTCAGAACACTGAAGCTTTCTTT. Translated: CASSLGLQNTEAFF.

CDR3 coding DNA: TGTGCCAGCAGCCAAGATGGGAGGGCCCTCTTGGATACGCAGTATTTT. Its translation: CASSQDGRALLDTQYF. The chain has TRBV14 and TRBJ2-3; the match to TRBD2 covers 7 bases. CDR1 is SGHDN and CDR2 is FVKESK in the germline V gene. The CDR3 spans 16 residues. V was clipped by 0 bases and J by 6 bases; unmatched bases: 9.

The chain recombines TRBV19 with TRBJ1-5; 8 nucleotides agree with TRBD1. V gave up 5 bases and J gave up 1 base; unmatched junction bases: 7. The CDR3 spans 16 residues. CDR1 is LNHDA and CDR2 is SQIVND in the germline V gene (reference sequence). The CDR3 region is CASSLRTGSSNQPQHF. DNA of the CDR3: TGTGCCAGTAGTTTGCGGACAGGGTCGAGCAATCAGCCCCAGCATTTT.

The chain has TRBV27 and TRBJ2-3; possible D gene TRBD1, 8 bases. This CDR3 is 14 amino acids long. Germline values: CDR1 MNHEY, CDR2 SMNVEV (reference sequence). Trimming removed 6 bases from V and 3 bases from J, with 13 bases in between. CDR3 protein: CASRDRGGTDTQYF. In nucleotides, the CDR3 is TGTGCCAGCAGAGACAGGGGAGGGACAGATACGCAGTATTTT.

This chain uses TRBV28 with TRBJ2-2; D gene uncertain. This CDR3 region has 16 residues. The germline V and J ends were trimmed by 2 bases and 3 bases, with 13 bases remaining between them. CDR1 and CDR2 (germline): MDHEN, SYDVKM. CDR3 DNA sequence: TGTGCCAGCAGTTTAGGGTCACTAACTCACACCGGGGAGCTGTTTTTT. This sequence encodes CASSLGSLTHTGELFF.

The V gene is TRBV7-8, the J gene TRBJ2-3; 10 nucleotides line up with TRBD2. The V gene end was trimmed by 5 bases and the J gene end by 1 base; junction bases not matched to a gene: 6. The V gene's germline CDR1 is SGHVS and CDR2 FQNEAQ. The length of the CDR3 is 16 residues. CDR3 in DNA: TGTGCCAGCAGCGACACCGGGACTAGCGGCACAGATACGCAGTATTTT. It codes for CASSDTGTSGTDTQYF.

The rearrangement joins TRBV19 to TRBJ2-1, with 9 positions matching TRBD2. Germline V gene sequence: CDR1 LNHDA, CDR2 SQIVND (reference sequence). Unmatched junction bases numbered 7, after V lost 3 bases and J lost 10 bases. This CDR3 is built from 14 residues. The DNA for the CDR3 is TGTGCCAGTAGTATGGGTCTAGCGGGAAGGGAGCAGTTCTTC. Encoded protein: CASSMGLAGREQFF.

The chain carries TRBV5-6 and TRBJ2-5; possible D gene TRBD2, 5 bases. V was cut by 4 bases and J by 4 bases, with 14 bases left in between. CDR1 is SGHDT and CDR2 is YYEEEE in the germline V gene. CDR3 length: 14 amino acids. The CDR3 region has the DNA TGTGCCAGCAGCCCCTACAGCGGATCAGAGACCCAGTACTTC. This encodes CASSPYSGSETQYF.

The chain is built from TRBV27 and TRBJ2-1; TRBD1 agrees at 7 bases. Germline assignment: CDR1 MNHEY and CDR2 SMNVEV (reference sequence). This CDR3 region has 15 residues. V was pared by 3 bases and J by 8 bases, with 10 bases of the junction left unmatched. The CDR3 nucleotides are TGTGCCAGCAGTTTGGACAGGCCGATAGTCCATGAGCAGTTCTTC. It translates to CASSLDRPIVHEQFF.

The V call is TRBV5-1, the J call TRBJ2-1, with TRBD1 as a possible D gene (5 bases). CDR3 size: 16 residues. Trimming stripped 0 bases from V and 3 bases from J, with 13 bases between. CDR1 is SGHRS and CDR2 is YFSETQ in the germline V gene. The CDR3 is CASSLGAGKYYNEQFF. The CDR3 bases are TGCGCCAGCAGCTTGGGGGCAGGGAAGTACTACAATGAGCAGTTCTTC.

The rearrangement links TRBV29-1 to TRBJ2-3; 9 nucleotides line up with TRBD2. The CDR3 sequence is 18 residues long. In germline, CDR1 is SQVTM, CDR2 ANQGSEA. V gave up 5 bases and J gave up 4 bases; unmatched junction bases: 19. The CDR3: CSVWGIGTSPYVADTQYF. CDR3 bases: TGCAGCGTTTGGGGGATCGGGACTAGCCCTTACGTGGCAGATACGCAGTATTTT.

The V and J genes are TRBV5-1 and TRBJ1-6, with 7 bases identical to TRBD1. Germline CDR1 reads SGHRS; CDR2 reads YFSETQ. The CDR3 consists of 15 residues. The V gene end was trimmed by 8 bases and the J gene end by 7 bases; junction bases not matched to a gene: 12. The CDR3, as DNA: TGCGCCAGTGCCTTCAGGACAGGAGAAAATTCACCCCTCCACTTT. Translating it yields CASAFRTGENSPLHF.

J is TRBJ1-2 and V is TRBV5-5, with 7 bases fitting TRBD1. V shed 3 bases and J 4 bases; nucleotides not matched to a gene: 6. Germline V gives CDR1 SGHKS, CDR2 YYEKEE (reference sequence). The CDR3 consists of 14 residues. CDR3 nucleotides: TGTGCCAGCAGCTCGATACAGGGGAGCTATGGCTACACCTTC. Amino acid sequence: CASSSIQGSYGYTF.